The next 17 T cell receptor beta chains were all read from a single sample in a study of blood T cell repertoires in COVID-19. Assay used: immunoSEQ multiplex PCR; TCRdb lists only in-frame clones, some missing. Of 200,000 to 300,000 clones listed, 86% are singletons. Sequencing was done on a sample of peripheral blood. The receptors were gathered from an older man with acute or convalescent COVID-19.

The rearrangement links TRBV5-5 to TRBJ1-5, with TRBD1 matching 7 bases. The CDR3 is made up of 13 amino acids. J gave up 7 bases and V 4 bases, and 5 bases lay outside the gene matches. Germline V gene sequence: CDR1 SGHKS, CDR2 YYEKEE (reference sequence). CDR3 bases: TGTGCCAGCAGCGCGGGACAGAGGCAGCCCCAGCATTTT. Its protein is CASSAGQRQPQHF. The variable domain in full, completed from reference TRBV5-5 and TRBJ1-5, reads DAGVTQSPTHLIKTRGQQVTLRCSPISGHKSVSWYQQVLGQGPQFIFQYYEKEERGRGNFPDRFSARQFPNYSSELNVNALLLGDSALYLCASSAGQRQPQHFGDGTRLSIL.

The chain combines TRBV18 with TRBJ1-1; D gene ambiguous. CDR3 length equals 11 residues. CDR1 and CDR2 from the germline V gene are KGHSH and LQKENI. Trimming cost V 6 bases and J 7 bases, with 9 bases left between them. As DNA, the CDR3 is TGTGCCAGCTCCGGCGAGGTTGAAGCTTTCTTT. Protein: CASSGEVEAFF.

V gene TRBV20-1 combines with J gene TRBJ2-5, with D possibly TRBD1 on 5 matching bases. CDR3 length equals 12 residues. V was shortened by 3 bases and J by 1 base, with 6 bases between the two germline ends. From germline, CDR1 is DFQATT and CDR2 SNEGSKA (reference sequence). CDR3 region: CSASQGQETQYF. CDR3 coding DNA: TGCAGTGCTAGTCAGGGCCAAGAGACCCAGTACTTC.

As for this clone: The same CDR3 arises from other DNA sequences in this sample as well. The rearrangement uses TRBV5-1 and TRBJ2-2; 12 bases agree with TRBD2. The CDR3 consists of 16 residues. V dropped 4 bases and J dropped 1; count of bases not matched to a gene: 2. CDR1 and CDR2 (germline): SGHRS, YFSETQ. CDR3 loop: CASSPTSGGNTGELFF. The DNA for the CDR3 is TGCGCCAGCAGCCCGACTAGCGGGGGGAACACCGGGGAGCTGTTTTTT.

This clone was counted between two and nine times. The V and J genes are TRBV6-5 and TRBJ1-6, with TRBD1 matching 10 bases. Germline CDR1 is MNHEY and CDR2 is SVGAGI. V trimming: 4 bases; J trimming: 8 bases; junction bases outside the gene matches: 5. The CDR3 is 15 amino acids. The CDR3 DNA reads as TGTGCCAGCAGTTTGACAGGGGGCCACGATTCACCCCTCCACTTT. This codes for CASSLTGGHDSPLHF.

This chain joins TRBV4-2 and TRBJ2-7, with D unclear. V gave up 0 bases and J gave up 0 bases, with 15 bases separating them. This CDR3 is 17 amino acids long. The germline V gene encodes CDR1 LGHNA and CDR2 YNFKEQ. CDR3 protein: CASSQEAPGESSYEQYF. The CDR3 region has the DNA TGTGCCAGCAGCCAAGAGGCCCCAGGTGAAAGCTCCTACGAGCAGTACTTC.

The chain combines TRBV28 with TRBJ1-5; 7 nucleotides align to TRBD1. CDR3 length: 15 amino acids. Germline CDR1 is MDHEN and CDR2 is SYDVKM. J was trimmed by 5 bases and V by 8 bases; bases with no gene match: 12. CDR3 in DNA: TGTGCCAGCGCAGGATTGACAGGGAACGATCAGCCCCAGCATTTT. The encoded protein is CASAGLTGNDQPQHF.

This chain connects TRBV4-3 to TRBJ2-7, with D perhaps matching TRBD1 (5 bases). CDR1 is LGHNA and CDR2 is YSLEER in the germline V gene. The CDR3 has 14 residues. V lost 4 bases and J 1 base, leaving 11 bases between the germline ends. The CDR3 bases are TGCGCCAGCAGCCTTGGATCAGGGTCCTACGAGCAGTACTTC. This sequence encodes CASSLGSGSYEQYF.

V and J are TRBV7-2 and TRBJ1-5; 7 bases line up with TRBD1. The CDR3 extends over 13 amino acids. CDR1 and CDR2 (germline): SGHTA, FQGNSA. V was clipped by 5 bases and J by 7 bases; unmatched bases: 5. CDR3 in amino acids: CASSGRQGQPQHF. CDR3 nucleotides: TGTGCCAGCAGCGGCCGACAGGGACAGCCCCAGCATTTT.

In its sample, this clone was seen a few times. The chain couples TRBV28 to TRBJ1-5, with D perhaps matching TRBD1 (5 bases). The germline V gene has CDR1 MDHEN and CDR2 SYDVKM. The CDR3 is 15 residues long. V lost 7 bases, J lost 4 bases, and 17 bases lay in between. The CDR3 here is CASKAPTASNQPQHF. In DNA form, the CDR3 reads TGTGCCAGCAAGGCCCCGACAGCTTCGAATCAGCCCCAGCATTTT.

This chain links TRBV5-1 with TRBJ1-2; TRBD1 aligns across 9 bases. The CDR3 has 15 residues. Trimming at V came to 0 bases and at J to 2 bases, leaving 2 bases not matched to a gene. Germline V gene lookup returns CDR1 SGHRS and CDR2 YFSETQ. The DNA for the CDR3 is TGCGCCAGCAGCTTGGCCGGGACAGGGAACTATGGCTACACCTTC. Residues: CASSLAGTGNYGYTF.

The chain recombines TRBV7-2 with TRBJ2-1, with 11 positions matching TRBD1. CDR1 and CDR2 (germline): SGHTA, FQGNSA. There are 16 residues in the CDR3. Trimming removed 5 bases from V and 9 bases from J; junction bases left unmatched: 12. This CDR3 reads CASSQGSGTGGTEQFF. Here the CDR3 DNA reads TGTGCCAGCAGCCAGGGGTCCGGGACAGGGGGAACTGAGCAGTTCTTC.

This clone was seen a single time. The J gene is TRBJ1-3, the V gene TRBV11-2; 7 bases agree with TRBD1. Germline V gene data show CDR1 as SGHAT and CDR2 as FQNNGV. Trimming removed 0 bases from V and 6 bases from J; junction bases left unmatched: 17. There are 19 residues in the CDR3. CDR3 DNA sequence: TGTGCCAGCAGCTTAGAAGGGACAGCACAATTTGGGGGCATAAACACCATATATTTT. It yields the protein CASSLEGTAQFGGINTIYF.

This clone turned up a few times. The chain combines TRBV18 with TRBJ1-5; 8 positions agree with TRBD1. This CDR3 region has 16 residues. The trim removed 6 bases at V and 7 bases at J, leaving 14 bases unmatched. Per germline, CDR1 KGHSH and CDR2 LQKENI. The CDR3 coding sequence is TGTGCCAGCTCCTCCCGGACAGGGCGGCAGGGGCAGCCCCAGCATTTT. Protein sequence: CASSSRTGRQGQPQHF.

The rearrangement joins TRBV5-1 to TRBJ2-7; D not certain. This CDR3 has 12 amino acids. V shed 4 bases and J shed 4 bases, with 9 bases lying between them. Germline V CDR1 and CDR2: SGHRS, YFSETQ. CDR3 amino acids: CASSPDGYEQYF. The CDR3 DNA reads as TGCGCCAGCAGCCCTGACGGGTACGAGCAGTACTTC.

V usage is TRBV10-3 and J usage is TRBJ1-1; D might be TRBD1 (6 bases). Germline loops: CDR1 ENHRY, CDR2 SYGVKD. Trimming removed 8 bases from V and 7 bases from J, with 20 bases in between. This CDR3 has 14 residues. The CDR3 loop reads CAIAGGGAQHEAFF. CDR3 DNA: TGTGCCATCGCCGGCGGGGGGGCGCAGCATGAAGCTTTCTTT.

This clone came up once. The CDR3 region is CASSLPGTGASYNSPLHF. DNA of the CDR3: TGTGCCAGCAGTTTACCCGGGACAGGGGCCTCCTATAATTCACCCCTCCACTTT. V usage is TRBV28 and J usage is TRBJ1-6, with 10 bases lining up with TRBD1. This CDR3 has 18 residues. V lost 2 bases and J lost 0; bases outside the gene matches: 4. Germline CDR1 and CDR2: MDHEN and SYDVKM.